These 13 T cell receptor beta chains originate from one sample sequenced in a study of cytomegalovirus exposure and HLA in healthy donors. Produced via immunoSEQ multiplex PCR; TCRdb's table is partial and in-frame only. The sample yields tens of thousands of clones, approximately 90% seen once. Source material: PBMCs. The receptors derive from a woman aged 18-29 years in good health and CMV-seropositive.

The chain recombines TRBV30 with TRBJ1-5; D gene unclear. Germline V gene lookup returns CDR1 GTSNPN and CDR2 SVGIG (reference sequence). Trimming shortened V by 1 base and J by 2 bases, and 6 bases separated the two germline ends. The CDR3 consists of 13 residues. The CDR3 sequence is CAWSARGNQPQHF. The DNA of the CDR3 is TGTGCCTGGAGTGCCCGAGGCAATCAGCCCCAGCATTTT.

This clone was observed a single time. The CDR3 coding sequence is TGTGCCAGTAGTACAGCGTCCTCCTACGAGCAGTACTTC. The encoded protein is CASSTASSYEQYF. This chain uses TRBV19 with TRBJ2-7; D not certain. CDR1 is LNHDA, CDR2 SQIVND, per germline (reference sequence). V shed 4 bases and J shed 0 bases, with 7 bases lying between them. This CDR3 is 13 amino acids long.

This clone is a singleton in its sample. The chain joins TRBV5-1 to TRBJ1-1, with D perhaps matching TRBD1 (5 bases). The CDR3 spans 14 residues. Per germline, CDR1 SGHRS and CDR2 YFSETQ. V shed 4 bases and J shed 2 bases, with 12 bases lying between them. CDR3 sequence (DNA): TGCGCCAGCAGCGGAGGGACGGCCAACACTGAAGCTTTCTTT. Residues: CASSGGTANTEAFF.

This clone is a singleton in its sample. The rearrangement links TRBV7-9 to TRBJ1-1; D not certain. Trimming removed 5 bases at V and 7 bases at J, with 8 bases between. CDR3 length: 11 residues. Looked up from germline, CDR1 is SEHNR and CDR2 is FQNEAQ (reference sequence). This chain's CDR3 is CASSLQNEAFF. In nucleotides, the CDR3 is TGTGCCAGCAGCCTTCAGAATGAAGCTTTCTTT.

The CDR3 nucleotides are TGTGCCAGCAGCCAACGCACAGGGGGCGGAAACACCATATATTTT. It specifies CASSQRTGGGNTIYF. V gene TRBV14 combines with J gene TRBJ1-3; 9 bases are shared with TRBD1. The CDR3 consists of 15 residues. Germline V gene data show CDR1 as SGHDN and CDR2 as FVKESK. Unmatched junction bases numbered 3, after V lost 2 bases and J lost 4 bases.

A few counts support this clone. One junction end does not reproduce the germline sequence, and a read error may be involved. The V call is TRBV5-6, the J call TRBJ2-7; no clear D. This CDR3 comprises 12 residues. Germline-derived CDR1 and CDR2 are SGHDT and YYEEEE. CDR3 in amino acids: CASSQSSYAQYF. DNA of the CDR3: TGTGCCAGCAGCCAGTCCTCTTACGCGCAGTACTTC.

This clone was observed once. V gene TRBV2 combines with J gene TRBJ2-1; D not certain. Between the trimmed V and J ends, which lost 8 bases and 3 bases, there was a span of 5 bases. The CDR3 sequence is 11 residues long. Germline V gene lookup returns CDR1 SNHLY and CDR2 FYNNEI. CDR3 residues: CASGVYNEQFF. CDR3 nucleotide sequence: TGTGCCAGCGGAGTCTACAATGAGCAGTTCTTC.

This chain uses TRBV9 with TRBJ2-5; weak D call: TRBD1 (6 bases). CDR3 length: 13 amino acids. In germline, CDR1 is SGDLS, CDR2 YYNGEE. Trimming took off 5 bases at V and 5 bases at J, with 13 bases between the two ends. CDR3 amino acids: CASSTRGRETQYF. The CDR3 DNA reads as TGTGCCAGCAGTACCAGGGGTCGCGAGACCCAGTACTTC.

The J gene is TRBJ1-1, the V gene TRBV19; 12 positions agree with TRBD1. The germline gives CDR1 LNHDA, CDR2 SQIVND (reference sequence). V was clipped by 5 bases and J by 5 bases; unmatched bases: 9. There are 16 residues in the CDR3. The CDR3 here is CASSYRDRGRRTEAFF. In nucleotides, the CDR3 is TGTGCCAGTAGTTACCGGGACAGGGGGCGCCGAACTGAAGCTTTCTTT.

This chain connects TRBV28 to TRBJ2-3; 12 nucleotides align to TRBD2. This CDR3 has 15 residues. J gave up 4 bases and V 6 bases, and 5 bases lay outside the gene matches. Germline CDR1 and CDR2: MDHEN and SYDVKM. The CDR3, as DNA: TGTGCCAGCAGGGGACTAGCGGGTATCCCAGATACGCAGTATTTT. This sequence encodes CASRGLAGIPDTQYF.

Remarks on this clone: At one boundary the junction diverges from the germline segment, which might be a read error. The DNA of the CDR3 is TGCAGCGTCGAAGGGACTAGCGGGTCGGATACGCAGTATTTT. Translation: CSVEGTSGSDTQYF. The gene calls are TRBV29-1 and TRBJ2-3; TRBD2 agrees at 12 bases. The CDR3 totals 14 residues. Germline lookup yields CDR1 SQVTM and CDR2 ANQGSEA.

V usage is TRBV28 and J usage is TRBJ2-5; D is possibly TRBD1 (5 bases). Germline assignment: CDR1 MDHEN and CDR2 SYDVKM. V was cut by 6 bases and J by 4 bases, with 9 bases left in between. The CDR3 is made up of 12 amino acids. The CDR3 DNA sequence: TGTGCCAGCAGCCAGGGCTTAGAGACCCAGTACTTC. It specifies CASSQGLETQYF.

This chain connects TRBV6-5 to TRBJ1-1, with D possibly being TRBD1 (5 bases). Germline V gives CDR1 MNHEY, CDR2 SVGAGI. The V gene lost 0 bases and the J gene lost 3 bases, with 11 bases spanning the gap. The length of the CDR3 is 15 residues. CDR3 residues: CASSYSARAYTEAFF. Here the CDR3 DNA reads TGTGCCAGCAGTTACTCGGCCAGGGCTTACACTGAAGCTTTCTTT.